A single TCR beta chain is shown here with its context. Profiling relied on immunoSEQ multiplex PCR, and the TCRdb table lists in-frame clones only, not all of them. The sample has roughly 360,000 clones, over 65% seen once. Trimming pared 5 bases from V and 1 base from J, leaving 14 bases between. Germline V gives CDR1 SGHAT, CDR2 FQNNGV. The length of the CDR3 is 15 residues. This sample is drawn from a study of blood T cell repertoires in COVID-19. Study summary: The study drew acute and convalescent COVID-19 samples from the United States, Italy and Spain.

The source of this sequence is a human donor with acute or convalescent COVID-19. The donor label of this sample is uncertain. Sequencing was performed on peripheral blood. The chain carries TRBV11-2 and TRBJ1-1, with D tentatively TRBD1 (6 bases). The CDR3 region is CASSKRQTGNTEAFF. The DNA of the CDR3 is TGTGCCAGCAGCAAACGCCAGACAGGGAACACTGAAGCTTTCTTT.